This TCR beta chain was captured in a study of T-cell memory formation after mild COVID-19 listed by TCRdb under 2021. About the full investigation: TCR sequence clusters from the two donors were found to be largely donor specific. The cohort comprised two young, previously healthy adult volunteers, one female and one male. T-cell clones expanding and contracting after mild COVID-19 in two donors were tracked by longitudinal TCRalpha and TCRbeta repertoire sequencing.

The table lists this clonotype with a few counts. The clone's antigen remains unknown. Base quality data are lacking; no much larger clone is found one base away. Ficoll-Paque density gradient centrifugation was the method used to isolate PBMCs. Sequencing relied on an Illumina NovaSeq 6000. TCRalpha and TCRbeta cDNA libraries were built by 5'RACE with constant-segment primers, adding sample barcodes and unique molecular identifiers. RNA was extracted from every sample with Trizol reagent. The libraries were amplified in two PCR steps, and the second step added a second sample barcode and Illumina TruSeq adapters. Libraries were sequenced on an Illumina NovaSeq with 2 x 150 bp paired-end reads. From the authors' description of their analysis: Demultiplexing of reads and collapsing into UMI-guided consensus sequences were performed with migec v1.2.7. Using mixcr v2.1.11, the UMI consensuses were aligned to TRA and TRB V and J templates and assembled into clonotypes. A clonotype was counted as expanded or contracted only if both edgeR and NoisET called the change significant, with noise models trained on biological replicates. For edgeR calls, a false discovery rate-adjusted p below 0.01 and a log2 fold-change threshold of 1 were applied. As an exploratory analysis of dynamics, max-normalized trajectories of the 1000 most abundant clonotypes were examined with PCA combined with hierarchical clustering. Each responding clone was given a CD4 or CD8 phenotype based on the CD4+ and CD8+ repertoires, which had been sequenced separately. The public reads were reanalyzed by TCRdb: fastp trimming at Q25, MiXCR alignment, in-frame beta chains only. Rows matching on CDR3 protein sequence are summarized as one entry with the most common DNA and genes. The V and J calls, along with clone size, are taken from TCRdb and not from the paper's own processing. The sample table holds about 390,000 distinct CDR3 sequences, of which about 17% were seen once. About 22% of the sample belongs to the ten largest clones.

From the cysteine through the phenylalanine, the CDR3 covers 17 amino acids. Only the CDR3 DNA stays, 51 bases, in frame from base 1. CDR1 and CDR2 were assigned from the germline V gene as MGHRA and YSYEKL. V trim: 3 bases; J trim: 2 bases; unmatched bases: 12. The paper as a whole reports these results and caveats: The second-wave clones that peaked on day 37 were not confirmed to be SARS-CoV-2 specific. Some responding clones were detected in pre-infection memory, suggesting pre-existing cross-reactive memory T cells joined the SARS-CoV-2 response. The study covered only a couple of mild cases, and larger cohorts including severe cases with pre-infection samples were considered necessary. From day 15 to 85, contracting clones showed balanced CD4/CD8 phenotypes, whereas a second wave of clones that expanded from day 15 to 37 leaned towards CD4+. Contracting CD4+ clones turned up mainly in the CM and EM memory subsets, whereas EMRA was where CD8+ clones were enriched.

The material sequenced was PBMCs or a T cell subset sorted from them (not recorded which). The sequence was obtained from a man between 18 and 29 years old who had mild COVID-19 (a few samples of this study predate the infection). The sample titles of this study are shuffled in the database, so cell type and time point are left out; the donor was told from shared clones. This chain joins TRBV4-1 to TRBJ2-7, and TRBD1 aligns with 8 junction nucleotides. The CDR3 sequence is CASSQSGGPGGTYEQYF. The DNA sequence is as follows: TGCGCCAGCAGCCAGAGCGGAGGCCCAGGGGGCACCTACGAGCAGTACTTC.